Listed below are T cell receptor beta chains from one sample, sequenced in a study of blood T cell repertoires in COVID-19. This table comes from immunoSEQ multiplex PCR, and its TCRdb copy is limited to in-frame clones, with some not included. There are approximately 200,000 clones in the sample; about 87% occur only once, and roughly 3% lies in the top ten. Sequenced input: peripheral blood. The receptors originated from a man aged 25-45 years with COVID-19, enrolled during active disease. Both conserved end residues are part of each CDR3. Not all rows give a size; the values are once, few, many and, for expanded clones, a class.

TRBV7-3	NA	TRBJ1-2	CASSLPRDRVSNYGYTF
TRBV6-2/TRBV6-3	NA	TRBJ1-5	CASSYGTGGAGNQPQHF
TRBV7-9	NA	TRBJ1-6	CASSPRVYNSPLHF
TRBV9	few	TRBJ1-6	CASSTRTGWGSGNSPLHF
TRBV5-8	few	TRBJ1-4	CASSSGTGLVEKLFF
TRBV4-1	NA	TRBJ1-2	CASSQDEGVSYGYTF
TRBV9	NA	TRBJ1-1	CASSVDKDRGGRTEAFF
TRBV30	NA	TRBJ2-1	CAYQGLAYNEQFF
TRBV19	NA	TRBJ2-1	CASSPLPRGRIDEQFF
TRBV27	NA	TRBJ1-2	CASSLRQGNGYTF
TRBV15	once	TRBJ1-3	CATSLGGSSSGNTIYF
TRBV9	NA	TRBJ1-2	CASSRTLTDYRYTF
TRBV18	NA	TRBJ2-3	CASSPQSGTYSTDTQYF
TRBV3-1/TRBV3-2	NA	TRBJ1-1	CASRKQGANTEAFF
TRBV12-3/TRBV12-4	NA	TRBJ1-1	CASSRSLSEAFF
TRBV27	NA	TRBJ2-7	CASSFSIRGRPPPTSYYEQYF
TRBV7-2	few	TRBJ1-3	CASSLAGASGNTIYF
TRBV2	NA	TRBJ2-3	CASSEEGGRDF
TRBV5-1	NA	TRBJ1-2	CASSLELTYGYTF
TRBV12-3/TRBV12-4	NA	TRBJ1-2	CASSLNTNYGYTF
TRBV7-2	NA	TRBJ2-7	CASSSLNTGLLAGGYEQYF
TRBV19	NA	TRBJ2-1	CASTLGQGTRNNEQFF
TRBV11-3	NA	TRBJ2-1	CASSLGWASGGNEQFF
TRBV6-5	once	TRBJ1-6	CASSYQIHRDSPLHF
TRBV28	NA	TRBJ1-4	CASSGQLPEKLFF
TRBV5-1	once	TRBJ2-1	CASSLEHLAVAVEQFF
TRBV19	NA	TRBJ2-1	CASSIDDLAGVEQFF
TRBV7-2	NA	TRBJ2-2	CASSLQYNTGELFF
TRBV14	NA	TRBJ2-3	CASSQGGTGITDTQYF
TRBV4-2	NA	TRBJ2-1	CASSTGSYNEQFF
TRBV3-1/TRBV3-2	NA	TRBJ2-3	CASSQVAGEHTYTQYF
TRBV5-4	NA	TRBJ2-1	CASSWLTSRLSEQFF
TRBV4-2	NA	TRBJ2-1	CASSQDSGGGNEQFF
TRBV25-1	NA	TRBJ1-1	CASSEGEAGGNTEAFF
TRBV20-1	NA	TRBJ2-1	CSASRLDSYNEQFF
TRBV19	NA	TRBJ1-5	CASMNSLNQPQHF
TRBV4-1	NA	TRBJ1-1	CASSPPGFFTEAFF
TRBV11-3	NA	TRBJ2-1	CASSPRGLAGRNETEQFF
TRBV5-1	NA	TRBJ1-2	CASSLALAGYGYTF
TRBV6-2/TRBV6-3	NA	TRBJ1-2	CASSDAGNYGYTF
TRBV5-6	NA	TRBJ2-1	CASTGGGNSYNEQFF
TRBV7-9	NA	TRBJ2-5	CASSSNRGVETQYF
TRBV7-2	NA	TRBJ1-4	CASSPRATNEKLFF
TRBV18	NA	TRBJ1-1	CASSPTGDTEAFF
TRBV2	NA	TRBJ2-7	CASRYQPRDSGEQYF
TRBV7-3	NA	TRBJ2-7	CASSLDIGTSGYEQYF
TRBV19	once	TRBJ1-3	CASSPDQGASGNTIYF
TRBV18	NA	TRBJ2-2	CASSAGSTGELFF
TRBV7-9	NA	TRBJ1-1	CASSTPKTGQGILEAFF
TRBV6-6	NA	TRBJ1-6	CASSRSGTGNSPLHF
TRBV5-6	NA	TRBJ1-1	CASSLNRVLNTEAFF
TRBV6-5	NA	TRBJ1-2	CASSYKGVGYTF
TRBV6-2/TRBV6-3	NA	TRBJ2-7	CASSYSHREQYF
TRBV7-6	NA	TRBJ2-1	CASSPTSWGGRPYNEQFF